These 29 T cell receptor beta chains were sequenced from one sample in a study of T cells after yellow fever vaccination. TCRdb reanalysed the 5' RACE reads using MiXCR and keeps one entry per CDR3 protein. Of approximately 300,000 distinct CDR3 sequences in the sample, around 6.8% were seen once. The source was PBMCs, collected about 49 days after the first yellow fever vaccination. Every receptor here comes from a man between 18 and 35 years old who received the YFV17D yellow fever vaccine.

This clonotype was seen a handful of times. The V gene is TRBV7-2, the J gene TRBJ1-5; 11 positions match TRBD1. This CDR3 is 14 amino acids long. The V and J ends lost 4 bases and 6 bases, in that order; junction bases with no gene match: 2. In germline, CDR1 is SGHTA, CDR2 FQGNSA. In nucleotides, the CDR3 is TGTGCCAGCAGCTGGACAGGGGGCAGTCAGCCCCAGCATTTT. This encodes CASSWTGGSQPQHF.

The rearrangement joins TRBV12-3 or TRBV12-4 to TRBJ1-3; no definite D call. Trimming shortened V by 3 bases and J by 3 bases, and 12 bases separated the two germline ends. The CDR3 is made up of 15 amino acids. The CDR3 coding sequence is TGTGCCAGCAGTTTGTTTCTGGGTGGTGGAAACACCATATATTTT. This translates into CASSLFLGGGNTIYF.

This clonotype was seen more than once but under ten times. The chain recombines TRBV5-1 with TRBJ2-7, with D tentatively TRBD1 (5 bases). This CDR3 has 16 residues. Germline CDR1 is SGHRS and CDR2 is YFSETQ. V was cut by 0 bases and J by 2 bases, with 15 bases left in between. The CDR3 protein is CASSLGGPGFTYEQYF. The CDR3 DNA follows: TGCGCCAGCAGCTTGGGGGGTCCAGGGTTTACCTACGAGCAGTACTTC.

The rearrangement links TRBV12-3 or TRBV12-4 to TRBJ2-3, with TRBD2 as a possible D gene (6 bases). The CDR3 sequence is 13 residues long. Trimming took off 7 bases at V and 4 bases at J, with 12 bases between the two ends. The CDR3: CASKWGGADTQYF. In DNA, the CDR3 is TGTGCCAGCAAGTGGGGAGGCGCAGATACGCAGTATTTT.

This clonotype was observed a few times. This chain connects TRBV20-1 to TRBJ2-7; 9 bases align to TRBD1. V shed 6 bases, J shed 4 bases, and the junction held 7 bases outside the gene matches. The germline V gene has CDR1 DFQATT and CDR2 SNEGSKA (reference sequence). This CDR3 contains 13 residues. The chain's CDR3 is CSATTGGEYEQYV. The CDR3, as DNA: TGCAGTGCAACGACAGGGGGGGAATACGAGCAGTACGTC.

This rearrangement joins TRBV28 to TRBJ1-5, with D unresolved. Trimming removed 7 bases from V and 4 bases from J, with 8 bases in between. CDR1 is MDHEN and CDR2 is SYDVKM in the germline V gene. The CDR3 length is 12 residues. The CDR3 DNA reads TGTGCCAGCACAGTCGTTAATCAGCCCCAGCATTTT. It encodes CASTVVNQPQHF.

This clonotype showed up just a few times. This chain joins TRBV25-1 and TRBJ2-5; 11 positions match TRBD2. The CDR3 sequence is 17 residues long. The J segment lost 5 bases and the V segment lost 3 bases, leaving 11 bases of the junction unmatched. Looked up from germline, CDR1 is MGHDK and CDR2 is SYGVNS. CDR3 sequence: CASSDGASGGPGETQYF. Written as DNA, the CDR3 is TGTGCCAGCAGTGACGGGGCTAGCGGGGGGCCGGGGGAGACCCAGTACTTC.

This chain joins TRBV7-9 and TRBJ2-5; a weak D match, TRBD2 (6 bases). The CDR3 sequence is 15 residues long. The ends were cut back, 5 bases at V and 2 bases at J, with 15 bases in the middle. The germline V gene encodes CDR1 SEHNR and CDR2 FQNEAQ (reference sequence). CDR3 residues: CASSPFVAGQETQYF. CDR3 bases: TGTGCCAGCAGCCCCTTCGTGGCGGGGCAAGAGACCCAGTACTTC.

In this sample, this clonotype turned up a few times. The CDR3 is CASSPPRTDSTDTQYF. CDR3 in DNA: TGCGCCAGCAGCCCCCCCCGGACAGATAGCACAGATACGCAGTATTTT. The rearrangement links TRBV5-1 to TRBJ2-3, with D perhaps TRBD1 (6 bases). This CDR3 spans 16 amino acids. Germline V gives CDR1 SGHRS, CDR2 YFSETQ. V shed 4 bases and J shed 0 bases, with 15 bases lying between them.

This clonotype occurred many times. This chain joins TRBV5-5 and TRBJ1-5; no clear D gene. V lost 1 base, J lost 7 bases, and 9 bases lay in between. The CDR3 loop spans 13 amino acids. In germline, CDR1 is SGHKS, CDR2 YYEKEE (reference sequence). DNA of the CDR3: TGTGCCAGCAGCTTGTCTGGGCTCCAGCCCCAGCATTTT. Translated, it gives CASSLSGLQPQHF.

In its sample, this clonotype was seen a few times. The V and J genes are TRBV4-1 and TRBJ2-3; 9 nucleotides match TRBD1. The V segment lost 6 bases and the J segment 3 bases; nucleotides outside the gene matches: 10. The CDR3 consists of 16 residues. CDR1 and CDR2 from the germline V gene are MGHRA and YSYEKL. CDR3 in DNA: TGCGCCAGCAGGCACCACAGGGGGCTGGGTACAGATACGCAGTATTTT. Protein: CASRHHRGLGTDTQYF.

This clonotype was picked up a small number of times. The CDR3 loop reads CASSFGLAGAGSQYF. The CDR3 bases are TGTGCCAGCAGCTTCGGACTAGCGGGGGCCGGGTCCCAGTACTTC. This chain links TRBV7-2 with TRBJ2-5; 13 positions match TRBD2. The CDR3 is 15 residues long. Trimming removed 3 bases from V and 9 bases from J; junction bases left unmatched: 7. CDR1 is SGHTA and CDR2 is FQGNSA in the germline V gene.

This clonotype came up a few times. The CDR3 here is CASSQGSYGSGEETQYF. CDR3 nucleotides: TGTGCCAGCAGCCAAGGGAGTTACGGCAGCGGAGAAGAGACCCAGTACTTC. The chain couples TRBV4-2 to TRBJ2-5, with D possibly TRBD2 on 5 matching bases. Germline V gene lookup returns CDR1 LGHNA and CDR2 YNFKEQ. V lost 1 base and J 3 bases, leaving 18 bases between the germline ends. There are 17 residues in the CDR3.

This sequence joins TRBV4-3 and TRBJ2-3; 9 positions match TRBD1. V lost 6 bases to trimming and J lost 6 bases; unmatched junction nucleotides: 16. The CDR3 loop spans 17 amino acids. Per the germline V gene, CDR1 is LGHNA and CDR2 is YSLEER. The CDR3 spells CASRMTGTGTLLDTQYF. CDR3 nucleotides: TGCGCCAGCAGGATGACTGGGACAGGGACCCTTTTGGATACGCAGTATTTT.

V and J are TRBV12-3 or TRBV12-4 and TRBJ2-1, with 9 bases matching TRBD2. The V gene end was trimmed by 6 bases and the J gene end by 1 base; junction bases not matched to a gene: 7. The CDR3 is made up of 16 amino acids. CDR3 residues: CASSPGLAASYNEQFF. In DNA form, the CDR3 reads TGTGCCAGCAGCCCGGGACTAGCCGCTTCCTACAATGAGCAGTTCTTC.

This chain connects TRBV11-2 to TRBJ2-7, with TRBD2 matching 7 bases. Germline trimming cut 8 bases from V and 0 bases from J; bases unmatched to any gene: 10. Germline V gene data show CDR1 as SGHAT and CDR2 as FQNNGV. The length of the CDR3 is 15 residues. DNA of the CDR3: TGTGCCAGCGGGGGGGAGGACCCAATCTCCTACGAGCAGTACGTC. Protein: CASGGEDPISYEQYV.

This clonotype was recorded at least ten times. The CDR3 loop reads CASSSPTGGWFFETQYF. DNA for the CDR3: TGTGCCAGCAGCTCCCCCACCGGGGGATGGTTTTTTGAGACCCAGTACTTC. The rearrangement links TRBV7-9 to TRBJ2-5; D is possibly TRBD2 (6 bases). With 4 bases removed from V and 5 bases from J, the gap between germline ends came to 23 bases. Per the germline V gene, CDR1 is SEHNR and CDR2 is FQNEAQ (reference sequence). This CDR3 is built from 17 residues. The full variable domain, completed using reference TRBV7-9 and TRBJ2-5, is DTGVSQNPRHKITKRGQNVTFRCDPISEHNRLYWYRQTLGQGPEFLTYFQNEAQLEKSRLLSDRFSAERPKGSFSTLEIQRTEQGDSAMYLCASSSPTGGWFFETQYFGPGTRLLVL.

This chain joins TRBV4-2 and TRBJ2-2, with a possible D match to TRBD1 (5 bases). V was clipped by 1 base and J by 4 bases, with 10 bases between them. The CDR3 extends over 15 amino acids. In germline, CDR1 is LGHNA, CDR2 YNFKEQ. CDR3 bases: TGTGCCAGCAGCCAAGCTCAGGGTAGCACCGGGGAGCTGTTTTTT. Its translation: CASSQAQGSTGELFF.

This clonotype was counted ten times or more. The rearrangement joins TRBV29-1 to TRBJ2-5; a weak D match, TRBD1 (6 bases). The V and J ends lost 4 bases and 5 bases respectively, with 11 bases between them. Germline V gene lookup returns CDR1 SQVTM and CDR2 ANQGSEA. The CDR3 totals 12 residues. DNA of the CDR3: TGCAGCGTTGGGGGGCAGGGGGAGACCCAGTACTTC. Protein sequence: CSVGGQGETQYF.

This clonotype was counted between two and nine times. The J gene is TRBJ1-1, the V gene TRBV10-3, with a weak D call TRBD1 (5 bases). The CDR3 sequence is 17 residues long. V lost 3 bases and J lost 7, with 24 bases in between. Germline V CDR1 and CDR2: ENHRY, SYGVKD. CDR3 bases: TGTGCCATCAGTGACCCCTCCGGGGGTTTGAGGTCGGGTGAAGCTTTCTTT. It encodes CAISDPSGGLRSGEAFF.

This clonotype was seen a few times. The V and J genes are TRBV5-1 and TRBJ2-1; either TRBD1 or TRBD2 may fit D (5 bases each). The CDR3 spans 15 residues. Germline-derived CDR1 and CDR2 are SGHRS and YFSETQ. The V and J ends lost 2 bases and 3 bases respectively, with 12 bases between them. The CDR3 loop is CASSFPGRVYNEQFF. The CDR3 DNA reads as TGCGCCAGCAGCTTCCCGGGACGGGTCTACAATGAGCAGTTCTTC.

This clonotype occurred a few times. This chain uses TRBV4-2 with TRBJ2-2; D may correspond to TRBD1 or TRBD2 (6 bases each). CDR1 is LGHNA and CDR2 is YNFKEQ in the germline V gene. The CDR3 is made up of 16 amino acids. V was cut by 0 bases and J by 5 bases, with 13 bases left in between. The CDR3 here is CASSQEVGGVTGELFF. The CDR3 coding sequence is TGTGCCAGCAGCCAAGAGGTGGGGGGCGTAACCGGGGAGCTGTTTTTT.

The J gene is TRBJ1-5, the V gene TRBV6-5; perhaps TRBD1 as D (6 bases). The CDR3 consists of 18 residues. The germline V gene has CDR1 MNHEY and CDR2 SVGAGI. Trimming pared 2 bases from V and 5 bases from J, leaving 22 bases between. In DNA form, the CDR3 reads TGTGCCAGCAGTTACCGGGATCAAAGGGACATTTTGCATCAGCCCCAGCATTTT. Protein sequence: CASSYRDQRDILHQPQHF.

This clonotype has just a few counts. The CDR3 nucleotides read TGTGCCAGCAGTCCAACCGGGACAATCACCGGGGAGCTGTTTTTT. Amino acids: CASSPTGTITGELFF. The rearrangement joins TRBV12-3 or TRBV12-4 to TRBJ2-2, with D possibly matching TRBD1 (6 bases). The CDR3 extends over 15 amino acids. Between the trimmed V and J ends, which lost 5 bases and 4 bases, there was a span of 14 bases.

This clonotype was counted many times. The chain employs TRBV12-3 or TRBV12-4 and TRBJ2-3; 10 positions match TRBD2. The length of the CDR3 is 14 residues. Trimming at V came to 9 bases and at J to 4 bases, leaving 7 bases not matched to a gene. The CDR3 protein is CASKRGGVADTQYF. In DNA form, the CDR3 reads TGTGCCAGTAAGCGGGGGGGCGTGGCAGATACGCAGTATTTT.

This clonotype occurred a few times. The chain links TRBV27 to TRBJ2-7; D gene ambiguous. Germline V CDR1 and CDR2: MNHEY, SMNVEV (reference sequence). The CDR3 sequence is 14 residues long. V was clipped by 3 bases and J by 2 bases, with 11 bases between them. DNA for the CDR3: TGTGCCAGCAGTTTTGGGCCCAAGCCCTACGAGCAGTACTTC. The encoded protein is CASSFGPKPYEQYF.

The chain carries TRBV5-4 and TRBJ1-3; D not resolved. The CDR3 contains 16 residues. Trimming took 4 bases from V and 0 from J, leaving 14 bases between them. CDR1 SGHNT and CDR2 YYREEE come from the germline V gene (reference sequence). This CDR3 is CASSNDRLISGNTIYF. The CDR3 DNA reads as TGTGCCAGCAGCAATGACCGACTTATCTCTGGAAACACCATATATTTT.

The chain has TRBV20-1 and TRBJ2-7; TRBD1 aligns across 7 bases. The V and J ends lost 3 bases and 0 bases, in that order; junction bases with no gene match: 5. Germline loops: CDR1 DFQATT, CDR2 SNEGSKA (reference sequence). The CDR3 consists of 14 residues. The DNA of the CDR3 is TGCAGTGCTAGCCGGGACAGCAGCTCCTACGAGCAGTACGTC. Protein: CSASRDSSSYEQYV.

This clonotype has just a few counts. The chain couples TRBV5-1 to TRBJ2-7, with 7 positions matching TRBD1. Germline V lookup: CDR1 SGHRS, CDR2 YFSETQ. This CDR3 contains 14 residues. With V trimmed by 2 bases and J by 4 bases, 6 bases remained unmatched. In DNA, the CDR3 is TGCGCCAGCAGCTTCGACAGGGCTCAGTACGAGCAGTACTTC. As protein: CASSFDRAQYEQYF.